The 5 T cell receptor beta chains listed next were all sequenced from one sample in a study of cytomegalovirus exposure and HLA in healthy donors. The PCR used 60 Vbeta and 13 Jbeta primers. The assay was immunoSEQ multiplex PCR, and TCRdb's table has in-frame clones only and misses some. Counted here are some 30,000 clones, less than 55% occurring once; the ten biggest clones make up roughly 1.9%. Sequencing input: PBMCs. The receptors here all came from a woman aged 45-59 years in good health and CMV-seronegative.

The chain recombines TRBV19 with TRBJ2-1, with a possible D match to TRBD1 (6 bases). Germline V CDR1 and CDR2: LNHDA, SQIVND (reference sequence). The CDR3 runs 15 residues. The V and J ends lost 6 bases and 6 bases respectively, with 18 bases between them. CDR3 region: CASRPRRQGSNEQFF. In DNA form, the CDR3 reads TGTGCCAGTAGGCCCCGGAGGCAGGGGAGCAATGAGCAGTTCTTC.

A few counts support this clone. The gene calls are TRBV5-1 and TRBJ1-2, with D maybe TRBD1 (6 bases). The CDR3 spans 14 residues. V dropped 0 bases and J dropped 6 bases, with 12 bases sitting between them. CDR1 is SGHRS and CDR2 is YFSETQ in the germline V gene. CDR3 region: CASSLGTAGNGYTF. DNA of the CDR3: TGCGCCAGCAGCTTGGGGACAGCCGGAAATGGCTACACCTTC.

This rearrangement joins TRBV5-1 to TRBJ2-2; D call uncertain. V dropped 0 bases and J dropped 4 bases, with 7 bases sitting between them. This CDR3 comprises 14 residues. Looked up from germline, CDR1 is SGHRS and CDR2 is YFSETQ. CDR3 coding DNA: TGCGCCAGCAGCTTGGCCCAGGTCACCGGGGAGCTGTTTTTT. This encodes CASSLAQVTGELFF.

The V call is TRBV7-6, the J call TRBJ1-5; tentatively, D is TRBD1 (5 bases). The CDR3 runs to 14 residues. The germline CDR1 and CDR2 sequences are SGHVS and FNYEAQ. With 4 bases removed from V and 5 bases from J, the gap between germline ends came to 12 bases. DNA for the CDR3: TGTGCCAGCAGCTCCCGGCAGGGTTATCAGCCCCAGCATTTT. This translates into CASSSRQGYQPQHF.

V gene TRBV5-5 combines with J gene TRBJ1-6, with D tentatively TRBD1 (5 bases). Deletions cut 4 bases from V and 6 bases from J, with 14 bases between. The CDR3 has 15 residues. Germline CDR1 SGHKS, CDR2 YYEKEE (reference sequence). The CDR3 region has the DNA TGTGCCAGCAGCGGAATGGAGGGGTCTAATTCACCCCTCCACTTT. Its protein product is CASSGMEGSNSPLHF.